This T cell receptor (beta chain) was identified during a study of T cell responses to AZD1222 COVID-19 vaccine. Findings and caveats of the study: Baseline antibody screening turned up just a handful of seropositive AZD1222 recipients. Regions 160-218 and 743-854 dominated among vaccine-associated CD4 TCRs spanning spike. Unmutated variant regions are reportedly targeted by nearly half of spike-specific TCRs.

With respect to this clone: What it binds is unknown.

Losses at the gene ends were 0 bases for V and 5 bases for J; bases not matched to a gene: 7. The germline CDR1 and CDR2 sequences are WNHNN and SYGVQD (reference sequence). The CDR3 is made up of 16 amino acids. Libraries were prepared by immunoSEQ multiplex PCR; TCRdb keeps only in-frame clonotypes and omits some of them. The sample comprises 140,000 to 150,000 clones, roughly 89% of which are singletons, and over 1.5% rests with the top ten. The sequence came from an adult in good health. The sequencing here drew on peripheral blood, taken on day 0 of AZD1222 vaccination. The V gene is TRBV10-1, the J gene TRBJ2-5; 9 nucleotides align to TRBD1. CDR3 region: CASSESKGQGLETQYF. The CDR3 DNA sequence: TGCGCCAGCAGTGAGTCTAAGGGACAGGGTCTGGAGACCCAGTACTTC.